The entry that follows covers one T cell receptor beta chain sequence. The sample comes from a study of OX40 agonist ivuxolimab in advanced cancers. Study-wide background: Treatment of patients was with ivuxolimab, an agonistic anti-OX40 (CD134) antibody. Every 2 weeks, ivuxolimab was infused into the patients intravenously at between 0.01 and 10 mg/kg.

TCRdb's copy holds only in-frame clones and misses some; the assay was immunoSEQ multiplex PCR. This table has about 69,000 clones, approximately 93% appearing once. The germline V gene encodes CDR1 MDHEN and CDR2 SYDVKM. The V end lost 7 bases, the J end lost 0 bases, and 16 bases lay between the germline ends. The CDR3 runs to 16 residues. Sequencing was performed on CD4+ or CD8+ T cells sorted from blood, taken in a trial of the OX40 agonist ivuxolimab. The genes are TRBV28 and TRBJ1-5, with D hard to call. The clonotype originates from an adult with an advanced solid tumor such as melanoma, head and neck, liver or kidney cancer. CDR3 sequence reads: CASTVRRTASNQPQHF. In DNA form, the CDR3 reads TGTGCCAGCACCGTAAGGCGGACGGCTAGCAATCAGCCCCAGCATTTT.